Listed below are T cell receptor beta chains from one sample, sequenced in a study of blood T cells in healthy people across ages. MiXCR was run by TCRdb on the 5' RACE reads, yielding one entry per CDR3 protein. The sample yields over 500,000 distinct CDR3 sequences, 27% seen once. Separately, the same data were catalogued under a study of T cells of mothers and their children.

Sequenced material: blood. The receptors stem from a boy between 2 and 15 years old in good health. Each CDR3 is given with its conserved first and last residue. D genes are given only for firm matches. The listing skips clone size in some rows; elsewhere it reads once, few, many or a size class.

d_call clone_size j_call v_call cdr3_aa cdr3_nt
TRBD1 - TRBJ1-1 TRBV10-3 CANAGTANTEAFF TGTGCCAATGCCGGGACAGCGAACACTGAAGCTTTCTTT
- few TRBJ1-2 TRBV12-3/TRBV12-4 CASSPPNRDYGYTF TGTGCCAGCAGCCCCCCAAACAGGGACTATGGCTACACCTTC
- few TRBJ1-2 TRBV6-1 CASSDWREEDGYTF TGTGCCAGCAGTGATTGGAGGGAGGAGGATGGCTACACCTTC
- - TRBJ2-5 TRBV5-1 CASSGQGNGETQYF TGCGCCAGCAGCGGTCAGGGGAATGGGGAGACCCAGTACTTC
- - TRBJ2-6 TRBV6-2/TRBV6-3 CASGPPGGANVLTF TGTGCCAGCGGGCCTCCGGGAGGGGCCAACGTCCTGACTTTC
TRBD2 few TRBJ2-2 TRBV12-3/TRBV12-4 CASSFRASGSSGELFF TGTGCCAGCAGTTTTCGGGCTAGCGGGAGTTCCGGGGAGCTGTTTTTT
TRBD1 - TRBJ2-6 TRBV5-8 CASSSAGTDDSGANVLTF TGTGCCAGCAGCTCGGCTGGGACAGATGACTCTGGGGCCAACGTCCTGACTTTC
- few TRBJ2-6 TRBV5-8 CASSPQEASLSGANVLTF TGTGCCAGCAGCCCCCAGGAAGCCTCACTCTCTGGGGCCAACGTCCTGACTTTC
- - TRBJ2-5 TRBV15 CATSREQQETQYF TGTGCCACCAGCAGAGAACAGCAAGAGACCCAGTACTTC
TRBD2 - TRBJ2-5 TRBV5-5 CASSLSGRSQAETQYF TGTGCCAGCAGCTTGTCCGGGAGGTCGCAGGCGGAGACCCAGTACTTC
- - TRBJ2-6 TRBV4-1 CASSYGSGGANVLTF TGCGCCAGCAGCTACGGGTCGGGCGGGGCCAACGTCCTGACTTTC
- - TRBJ2-2 TRBV24-1 CATSDFRGELFF TGTGCCACCAGTGATTTCCGCGGGGAGCTGTTTTTT
- few TRBJ2-5 TRBV5-1 CASSLALTVIETQYF TGCGCCAGCAGCTTGGCCCTGACAGTGATCGAGACCCAGTACTTC
- few TRBJ1-1 TRBV19 CASSRRAENTEAFF TGTGCCAGTAGTAGAAGGGCAGAGAACACTGAAGCTTTCTTT
- - TRBJ1-1 TRBV29-1 CSVAPRHRNTEAFF TGCAGCGTTGCCCCCCGACACCGGAACACTGAAGCTTTCTTT
TRBD2 - TRBJ2-2 TRBV18 CASSPSEASGAAGELFF TGTGCCAGCTCACCATCAGAGGCTAGCGGCGCCGCCGGGGAGCTGTTTTTT
- - TRBJ2-1 TRBV12-5 CASGLARNEQFF TGTGCTAGTGGTTTGGCCCGCAATGAGCAGTTCTTC
- few TRBJ2-7 TRBV6-2/TRBV6-3 CASSQMGVHEQYF TGTGCCAGCAGCCAAATGGGGGTCCACGAGCAGTACTTC
- few TRBJ2-3 TRBV6-5 CASSYNIDTQYF TGTGCCAGCAGTTACAACATAGATACGCAGTATTTT
- - TRBJ2-5 TRBV10-3 CAISESQGQETQYF TGTGCCATCAGTGAGTCTCAGGGACAAGAGACCCAGTACTTC